This note documents a single TCR beta chain sequence. The sample comes from a study of blood T cell repertoires in COVID-19. Study-wide context: COVID-19 samples, acute and convalescent, were from the United States, Italy and Spain.

CDR3 length: 14 amino acids. The germline CDR1 and CDR2 sequences are SGDLS and YYNGEE. The V and J ends lost 2 bases and 2 bases respectively, with 11 bases between them. Some clones are missing from TCRdb's copy, which holds only in-frame ones; the method was immunoSEQ multiplex PCR. The sample lists 45,000 to 65,000 clones; nearly 90% were seen once. The clonotype comes from an elderly man with active or convalescent COVID-19. V and J are TRBV9 and TRBJ2-7, with a tentative D call TRBD1 (6 bases). The specimen sequenced was peripheral blood. The CDR3 DNA reads TGTGCCAGCAGCGTCACACAGGGTCCCTACGAGCAGTACTTC. Protein sequence: CASSVTQGPYEQYF.